These 22 T cell receptor beta chains came from one sample sequenced in a study of T cell responses to AZD1222 COVID-19 vaccine. The data were produced by immunoSEQ multiplex PCR, yet TCRdb's version contains in-frame clones alone and is incomplete. The table shows under 80,000 clones, with approximately 90% occurring only once. Sequenced here: peripheral blood, sampled on day 0 of AZD1222 vaccination. The receptors derive from an adult in good health.

This chain joins TRBV27 and TRBJ2-3; the D gene is possibly TRBD2 (6 bases). This CDR3 has 14 amino acids. V lost 5 bases to trimming and J lost 5 bases, with 14 bases between them. In germline, CDR1 is MNHEY, CDR2 SMNVEV (reference sequence). In nucleotides, the CDR3 is TGTGCCAGCAGTGGGAGGACTACGGGAGATACGCAGTATTTT. This codes for CASSGRTTGDTQYF.

The chain combines TRBV12-5 with TRBJ2-7; D gene unclear. The V and J ends lost 7 bases and 2 bases respectively, with 12 bases between them. This CDR3 has 13 residues. Germline V gene sequence: CDR1 LGHNT, CDR2 FRNRAP. The CDR3 DNA reads as TGTGCTAGTGCCATTAATTTAGCCTACGAGCAGTACTTC. Amino acids: CASAINLAYEQYF.

The chain joins TRBV10-3 to TRBJ2-7; TRBD2 agrees at 12 bases. There are 15 residues in the CDR3. Germline lookup yields CDR1 ENHRY and CDR2 SYGVKD. After removal of 5 bases from V and 6 bases from J, the junction contained 8 bases not matched to a gene. The CDR3 loop reads CAISLSSGRASEQYF. The CDR3 bases are TGTGCCATCAGTCTGTCTAGCGGGAGGGCTTCCGAGCAGTACTTC.

V and J are TRBV3-1 (or the pseudogene TRBV3-2) and TRBJ2-7, with D possibly matching TRBD2 (5 bases). CDR1 is LGHDT and CDR2 is YNNKEL in the germline V gene (reference sequence). Trimming removed 0 bases at V and 6 bases at J, with 12 bases between. This CDR3 comprises 14 residues. The CDR3 DNA is TGTGCCAGCAGCCAAGAGGGAATGGGGAGCGAGCAGTACTTC. This encodes CASSQEGMGSEQYF.

CDR3 sequence reads: CASGAGTYEQYF. The CDR3 DNA is TGTGCCAGCGGGGCAGGGACCTACGAGCAGTACTTC. The V call is TRBV21-1, the J call TRBJ2-7; the table's D call of TRBD1 was not tested on the DNA. TRBV21-1 is shown as a pseudogene. The CDR3 has 12 amino acids.

This clone has ten or more counts. The V and J genes are TRBV4-1 and TRBJ2-2; 11 nucleotides agree with TRBD1. The CDR3 sequence is 16 residues long. The V and J ends lost 5 bases and 4 bases, in that order; junction bases with no gene match: 6. Germline V lookup: CDR1 MGHRA, CDR2 YSYEKL. CDR3 bases: TGCGCCAGCAGCTCGCCCGGGACAGGGGGCACCGGGGAGCTGTTTTTT. It specifies CASSSPGTGGTGELFF.

The CDR3 sequence: CASSQFPGELFF. In DNA form, the CDR3 reads TGTGCCAGCAGCCAATTCCCCGGGGAGCTGTTTTTT. This chain connects TRBV3-1 (or the pseudogene TRBV3-2) to TRBJ2-2; D ambiguous. CDR1 is LGHDT and CDR2 is YNNKEL in the germline V gene (reference sequence). This CDR3 spans 12 amino acids. Trimming shortened V by 2 bases and J by 6 bases, and 4 bases separated the two germline ends.

The J gene is TRBJ1-4, the V gene TRBV30; no firm D call. The ends were cut back, 2 bases at V and 7 bases at J, with 11 bases in the middle. CDR1 and CDR2 from the germline V gene are GTSNPN and SVGIG (reference sequence). There are 13 residues in the CDR3. The CDR3 region is CAWSSRRVEKLFF. CDR3 coding DNA: TGTGCCTGGAGTTCCCGAAGGGTTGAAAAACTGTTTTTT. The whole variable domain, remainder taken from reference TRBV30 and TRBJ1-4, is SQTIHQWPATLVQPVGSPLSLECTVEGTSNPNLYWYRQAAGRGLQLLFYSVGIGQISSEVPQNLSASRPQDRQFILSSKKLLLSDSGFYLCAWSSRRVEKLFFGSGTQLSVL.

The chain is built from TRBV30 and TRBJ2-7, with TRBD1 as a possible D gene (6 bases). CDR3 length: 17 amino acids. Germline-derived CDR1 and CDR2 are GTSNPN and SVGIG (reference sequence). V was shortened by 2 bases and J by 2 bases, with 22 bases between the two germline ends. In nucleotides, the CDR3 is TGTGCCTGGAGTCCACCCAGACTAACAGGGATTCCCTACGAGCAGTACTTC. Translation gives CAWSPPRLTGIPYEQYF.

The chain has TRBV5-6 and TRBJ1-5; D unresolved. Germline assignment: CDR1 SGHDT and CDR2 YYEEEE. V lost 1 base, J lost 1 base, and 15 bases lay in between. The CDR3 has 17 amino acids. The CDR3 is CASSLWYWDLSNQPQHF. The DNA for the CDR3 is TGTGCCAGCAGCTTGTGGTATTGGGATCTGAGCAATCAGCCCCAGCATTTT.

The chain couples TRBV19 to TRBJ2-1, with D maybe TRBD1 (5 bases). This CDR3 is built from 15 residues. Trimming removed 4 bases at V and 3 bases at J, with 13 bases between. Germline-derived CDR1 and CDR2 are LNHDA and SQIVND (reference sequence). The CDR3 region has the DNA TGTGCCAGTAGTAAGGGGAAAAGTAGCTACAATGAGCAGTTCTTC. Protein product: CASSKGKSSYNEQFF.

This chain connects TRBV5-4 to TRBJ2-7; D perhaps matches TRBD2 (6 bases). This CDR3 has 15 amino acids. CDR1 SGHNT and CDR2 YYREEE come from the germline V gene (reference sequence). The V end lost 0 bases, the J end lost 3 bases, and 13 bases lay between the germline ends. The CDR3 region has the DNA TGTGCCAGCAGCTTGGAATTTAGCGGATACTACGAGCAGTACTTC. It is translated as CASSLEFSGYYEQYF.

This clone was observed once. The CDR3 here is CASSLIAGGKFEQYF. The DNA for the CDR3 is TGTGCCAGCAGTTTGATAGCGGGGGGTAAATTCGAGCAGTACTTC. V gene TRBV27 combines with J gene TRBJ2-7; TRBD2 agrees at 10 bases. Germline-derived CDR1 and CDR2 are MNHEY and SMNVEV (reference sequence). V trimming: 3 bases; J trimming: 6 bases; junction bases outside the gene matches: 8. CDR3 length: 15 residues.

The V call is TRBV3-1 (or the pseudogene TRBV3-2), the J call TRBJ1-2, with a weak D call TRBD1 (5 bases). V was shortened by 0 bases and J by 8 bases, with 13 bases between the two germline ends. The CDR3 covers 14 residues. CDR1 LGHDT and CDR2 YNNKEL come from the germline V gene (reference sequence). CDR3 residues: CASSQEGTEEGYTF. The DNA for the CDR3 is TGTGCCAGCAGCCAAGAGGGGACGGAGGAAGGCTACACCTTC.

This chain joins TRBV6-5 and TRBJ2-3, with D possibly being TRBD2 (7 bases). Per the germline V gene, CDR1 is MNHEY and CDR2 is SVGAGI. This CDR3 is built from 15 residues. Trimming took off 7 bases at V and 7 bases at J, with 21 bases between the two ends. The CDR3 region has the DNA TGTGCCAGCACGGCCATACGGGGGGCGGGGTATACGCAGTATTTT. It yields the protein CASTAIRGAGYTQYF.

This rearrangement joins TRBV14 to TRBJ1-4; TRBD1 is a possible D gene (6 bases). Trimming pared 1 base from V and 8 bases from J, leaving 14 bases between. The CDR3 sequence is 15 residues long. From germline, CDR1 is SGHDN and CDR2 FVKESK. The CDR3 sequence is CASSQADRGEEKLFF. CDR3 DNA sequence: TGTGCCAGCAGCCAAGCGGACAGAGGGGAAGAAAAACTGTTTTTT. The whole variable domain, remainder taken from reference TRBV14 and TRBJ1-4, is EAGVTQFPSHSVIEKGQTVTLRCDPISGHDNLYWYRRVMGKEIKFLLHFVKESKQDESGMPNNRFLAERTGGTYSTLKVQPAELEDSGVYFCASSQADRGEEKLFFGSGTQLSVL.

This clone was seen just once. CDR3 nucleotides: TGTGCCAGCTCACTTGGACAGGTCGTTTCCTCTGGAAACACCATATATTTT. Encoded protein: CASSLGQVVSSGNTIYF. The chain employs TRBV18 and TRBJ1-3, with TRBD1 matching over 7 bases. This CDR3 has 17 amino acids. Unmatched junction bases numbered 9, after V lost 4 bases and J lost 0 bases. Germline V gene lookup returns CDR1 KGHSH and CDR2 LQKENI.

The chain has TRBV21-1 and TRBJ2-7; TRBD2 was called by the table and not checked on the DNA. TRBV21-1 is labeled a pseudogene. This CDR3 has 13 residues. CDR3 in amino acids: CASKVAEPYEQYF. CDR3 bases: TGTGCCAGCAAGGTAGCAGAACCCTACGAGCAGTACTTC.

By sample fraction, this clone is medium-sized (0.01 to 0.1%). This chain joins TRBV15 and TRBJ1-2; 8 nucleotides align to TRBD1. Trimming at V came to 1 base and at J to 7 bases, leaving 8 bases not matched to a gene. The CDR3 spans 15 residues. The germline gives CDR1 LNHNV, CDR2 YYDKDF (reference sequence). The CDR3 reads CATSRARQGRTGYTF. DNA of the CDR3: TGTGCCACCAGCAGAGCCCGACAGGGGAGAACTGGCTACACCTTC.

This clone was counted a few times. The chain links TRBV3-1 (or the pseudogene TRBV3-2) to TRBJ2-1; D is perhaps TRBD1 or TRBD2 (6 bases each). Germline assignment: CDR1 LGHDT and CDR2 YNNKEL (reference sequence). The CDR3 is 16 residues long. V was clipped by 0 bases and J by 8 bases, with 17 bases between them. In DNA form, the CDR3 reads TGTGCCAGCAGCCAAGAAGGGGGACTGGGGGTGGATGAGCAGTTCTTC. Translation gives CASSQEGGLGVDEQFF.

The rearrangement joins TRBV6-5 to TRBJ1-2, with D hard to call. Trimming left V 5 bases short and J 0 bases short, with 13 bases between. CDR3 length: 15 amino acids. CDR1 MNHEY and CDR2 SVGAGI come from the germline V gene. The CDR3 spells CASSPPSKANYGYTF. CDR3 sequence (DNA): TGTGCCAGCAGTCCCCCATCGAAGGCTAACTATGGCTACACCTTC.

The V and J genes are TRBV5-6 and TRBJ1-3, with D unresolved. Germline V gene data show CDR1 as SGHDT and CDR2 as YYEEEE. V lost 7 bases to trimming and J lost 3 bases, with 14 bases between them. The CDR3 extends over 14 amino acids. CDR3 nucleotides: TGTGCCAGCGGGCAGACGCCATTTGGAAACACCATATATTTT. Translating it yields CASGQTPFGNTIYF.